Listed below are T cell receptor beta chains from one sample, sequenced in a study of T-cell reconstitution after alpha-beta-depleted transplantation in children. One entry per CDR3 protein, called by TCRdb with MiXCR from the PCR reads. This repertoire shows hundreds of thousands of distinct CDR3 sequences, roughly 17% found once; its top ten account for approximately 1%. The sequencing used PBMCs from the stem cell graft donor, collected from the stem cell graft. The receptors shown here come from a human donor who donated a stem cell graft to a child with acute myeloid leukemia. The conserved cysteine and the conserved F or W are not part of the CDR3 here. Not every row has a clone size; where given, it reads once, few, many or a size class.

J gene | clone size | V gene | CDR3 length | CDR3 protein
TRBJ2-5 | many | TRBV7-2 | 12 | ASSSANWVETQY
TRBJ2-5 | - | TRBV7-9 | 14 | ASSLYGTDPKETQY
TRBJ1-2 | many | TRBV6-2/TRBV6-3 | 15 | ASSRGKMQGGFHGYT
TRBJ2-2 | few | TRBV24-1 | 14 | ATSDLREGPGGELF
TRBJ2-7 | many | TRBV7-2 | 16 | ASSPGAGGRPRDYEQY
TRBJ2-7 | many | TRBV20-1 | 10 | SARDLNPEQY
TRBJ2-7 | many | TRBV20-1 | 10 | SATGTSYEQY
TRBJ2-7 | - | TRBV27 | 12 | ASMTGGVSYEQY
TRBJ1-1 | many | TRBV10-3 | 11 | AISRDGDTEAF
TRBJ2-1 | few | TRBV25-1 | 16 | ASSEWAARGPSYNEQF
TRBJ1-1 | few | TRBV7-2 | 12 | ASSLAPSGPEAF
TRBJ1-5 | - | TRBV15 | 18 | ATQTLTSRNRGDQGWPQH
TRBJ2-2 | - | TRBV20-1 | 14 | SARASGWGNTGELF
TRBJ1-5 | - | TRBV9 | 12 | ASSVRDNYQPQH
TRBJ2-1 | - | TRBV6-5 | 10 | ASSSDYNEQF
TRBJ2-7 | few | TRBV12-3/TRBV12-4 | 12 | ASSRRGQYYEQY
TRBJ1-2 | - | TRBV6-2/TRBV6-3 | 13 | ASTLRGRVHYGYT
TRBJ2-2 | - | TRBV28 | 15 | ASRGPNPQGRTGELF
TRBJ1-5 | many | TRBV6-1 | 6 | ATAPQH
TRBJ2-5 | once | TRBV20-1 | 12 | SARVFHGMETQY
TRBJ1-2 | many | TRBV20-1 | 12 | SARKNGGNYGYT
TRBJ2-1 | few | TRBV5-5 | 15 | ASSLWPGTSGANEQF
TRBJ2-5 | many | TRBV10-3 | 11 | AIRGTGAETQY
TRBJ1-1 | - | TRBV7-9 | 11 | ASSEGRLPEAF
TRBJ2-3 | many | TRBV20-1 | 11 | SATSGGENTQY
TRBJ2-7 | many | TRBV29-1 | 12 | SVVETGGSWGQY
TRBJ1-1 | few | TRBV29-1 | 12 | SVRTGGGSTEAF
TRBJ2-7 | - | TRBV7-2 | 14 | ASSPPDRVASYEQY
TRBJ2-1 | many | TRBV5-1 | 12 | ASSFEQGYNEQF
TRBJ1-1 | many | TRBV7-2 | 12 | ASSLTGKNTEAF
TRBJ2-4 | many | TRBV20-1 | 12 | SATSLWAKNIQY
TRBJ1-5 | many | TRBV20-1 | 11 | SATHRVDQPQH